The clone carrying this T cell receptor beta chain was counted ten times or more. What it recognizes is unknown. This sample is drawn from a study of blood T cells in healthy people across ages. General observations from the study: Diversity estimates drawn from one million T cells were deemed underestimates.

Sample-barcoded 5' priming and a J-beta primer mix drove a second PCR of about 6 to 11 cycles. TCRdb reprocessed the 5' RACE reads with MiXCR, giving one entry per CDR3 protein. The data contain around 850,000 distinct CDR3 sequences, roughly 40% of them singletons. In terms of origin and age, donors were healthy Caucasian individuals from Russia aged roughly 6 to 100. Trimming took off 5 bases at V and 3 bases at J, with 11 bases between the two ends. The CDR3 spans 14 residues. CDR1 SGHTA and CDR2 FQGNSA come from the germline V gene. This receptor was obtained from a man aged 18 to 29 in good health. Material for sequencing was blood. This chain joins TRBV7-2 and TRBJ2-1; D remains unclear. The CDR3 DNA sequence: TGTGCCAGCAGCAGCACGGGCTACTACAATGAGCAGTTCTTC. It yields the protein CASSSTGYYNEQFF.